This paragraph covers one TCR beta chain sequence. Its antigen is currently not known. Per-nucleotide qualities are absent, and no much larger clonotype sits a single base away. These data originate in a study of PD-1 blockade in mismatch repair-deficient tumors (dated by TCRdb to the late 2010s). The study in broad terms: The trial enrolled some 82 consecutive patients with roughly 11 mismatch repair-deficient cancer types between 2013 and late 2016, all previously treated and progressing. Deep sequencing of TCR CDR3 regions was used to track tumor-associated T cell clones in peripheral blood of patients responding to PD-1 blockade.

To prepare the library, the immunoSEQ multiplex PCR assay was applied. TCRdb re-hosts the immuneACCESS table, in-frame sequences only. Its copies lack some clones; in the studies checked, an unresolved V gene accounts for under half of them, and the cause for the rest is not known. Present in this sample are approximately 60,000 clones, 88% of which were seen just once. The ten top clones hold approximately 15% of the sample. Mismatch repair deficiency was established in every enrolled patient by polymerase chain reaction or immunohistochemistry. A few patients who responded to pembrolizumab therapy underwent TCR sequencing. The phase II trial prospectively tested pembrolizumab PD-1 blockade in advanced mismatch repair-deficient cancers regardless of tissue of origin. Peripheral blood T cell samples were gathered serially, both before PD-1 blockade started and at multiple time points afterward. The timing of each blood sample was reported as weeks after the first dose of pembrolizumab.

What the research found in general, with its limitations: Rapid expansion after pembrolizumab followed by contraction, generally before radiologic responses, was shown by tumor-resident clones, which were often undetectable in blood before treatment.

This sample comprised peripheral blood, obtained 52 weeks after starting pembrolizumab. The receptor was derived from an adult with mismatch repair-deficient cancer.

The DNA is TGTGCCTGGATCTCCAATCGGGCTCTCTATGGCTACACCTTC. This gives the protein CAWISNRALYGYTF. Recombination connected TRBV30 to TRBJ1-2; no D segment can be confidently identified. Trimming costs V 4 bases and J 4 bases, and their ends lie 16 bases apart. The CDR3 starts with the cysteine, ends with the phenylalanine, and has 14 residues. Only the CDR3 DNA stays, 42 bases, in frame from base 1. From a lookup of the germline V gene (reference sequence), CDR1 and CDR2 are GTSNPN and SVGIG.